This T cell receptor beta chain is from a study of response to subunit inactivated influenza vaccine. General observations from the study: That few new T cells are recruited by each seasonal influenza vaccination was the authors' suggestion.

TCRdb analysed the RT-PCR reads with MiXCR anew, one entry per CDR3 protein. Found here are under 800,000 distinct CDR3 sequences, over 11% of them singletons; the top ten hold less than 7%. With regard to this clonotype: What it binds is not known.

The V and J ends lost 2 bases and 0 bases respectively, with 15 bases between them. This CDR3 is 17 amino acids long. CDR1 is MNHEY and CDR2 is SVGAGI in the germline V gene. The sample here was PBMCs from blood, taken roughly 15 days before vaccination. J is TRBJ2-3 and V is TRBV6-5, with D possibly TRBD2 on 6 matching bases. The clonotype was recovered from a middle-aged man who received an inactivated influenza vaccine. The CDR3 loop reads CASSYQWLAHSTDTQYF. As DNA, the CDR3 is TGTGCCAGCAGTTACCAGTGGCTAGCGCATAGCACAGATACGCAGTATTTT.